This T cell receptor (beta chain) was observed in a study of shared clonotypes between healthy human individuals. Data came from immunoSEQ multiplex PCR; TCRdb stores just in-frame clones and leaves some out. The profile shows hundreds of thousands of clones, around 72% of them singletons. This clone has more than one count but fewer than ten. A read error may be the cause here, since a much bigger clone is one base away. J lost 5 bases, V lost 5 bases, and 0 bases had no gene match. There are 13 residues in the CDR3. CDR1 and CDR2 from the germline V gene are SGHVS and FQNEAQ. This rearrangement joins TRBV7-8 to TRBJ1-5; 10 bases are shared with TRBD1. Material for sequencing was memory CD4+ T cells sorted from blood. Noted subset: CD45RA-negative fraction. This clonotype originated in a woman in her twenties or thirties in good health. The CDR3 spells CASSGTGDQPQHF. CDR3 DNA sequence: TGTGCCAGCAGCGGGACAGGGGATCAGCCCCAGCATTTT.